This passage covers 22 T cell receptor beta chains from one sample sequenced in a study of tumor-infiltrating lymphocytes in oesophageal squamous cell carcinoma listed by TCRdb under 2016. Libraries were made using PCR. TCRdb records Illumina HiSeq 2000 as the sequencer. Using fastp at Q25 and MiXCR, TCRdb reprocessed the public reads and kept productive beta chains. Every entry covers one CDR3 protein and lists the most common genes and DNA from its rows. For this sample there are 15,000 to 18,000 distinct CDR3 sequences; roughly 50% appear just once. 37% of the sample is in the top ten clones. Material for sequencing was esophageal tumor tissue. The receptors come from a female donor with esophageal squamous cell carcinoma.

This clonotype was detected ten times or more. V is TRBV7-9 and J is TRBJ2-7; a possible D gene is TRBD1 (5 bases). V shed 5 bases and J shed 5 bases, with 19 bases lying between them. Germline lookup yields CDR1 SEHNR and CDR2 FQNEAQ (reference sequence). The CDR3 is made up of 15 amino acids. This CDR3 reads CASSPLNLGVHEQYF. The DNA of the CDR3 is TGTGCCAGCAGCCCGTTAAACCTAGGGGTCCACGAGCAGTACTTC.

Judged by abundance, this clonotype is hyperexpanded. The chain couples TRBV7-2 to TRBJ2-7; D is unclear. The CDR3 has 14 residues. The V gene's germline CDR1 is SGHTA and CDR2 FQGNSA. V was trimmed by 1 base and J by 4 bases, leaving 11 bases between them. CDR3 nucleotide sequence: TGTGCCAGCAGCTTAGGTGGCGGCCTTTACGAGCAGTACTTC. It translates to CASSLGGGLYEQYF.

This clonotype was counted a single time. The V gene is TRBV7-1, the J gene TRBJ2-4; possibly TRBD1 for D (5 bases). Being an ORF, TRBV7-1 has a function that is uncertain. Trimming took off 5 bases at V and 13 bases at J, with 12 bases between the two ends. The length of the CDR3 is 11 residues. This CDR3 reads CASSQQRGQYF. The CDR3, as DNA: TGTGCCAGCAGCCAGCAAAGGGGCCAGTACTTC.

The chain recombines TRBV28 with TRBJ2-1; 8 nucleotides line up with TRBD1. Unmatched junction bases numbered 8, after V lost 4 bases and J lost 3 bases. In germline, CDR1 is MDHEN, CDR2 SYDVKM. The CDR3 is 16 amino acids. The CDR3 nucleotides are TGTGCCAGCAGTTCCTCTTCAGGGGGCTTCTACAATGAGCAGTTCTTC. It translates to CASSSSSGGFYNEQFF.

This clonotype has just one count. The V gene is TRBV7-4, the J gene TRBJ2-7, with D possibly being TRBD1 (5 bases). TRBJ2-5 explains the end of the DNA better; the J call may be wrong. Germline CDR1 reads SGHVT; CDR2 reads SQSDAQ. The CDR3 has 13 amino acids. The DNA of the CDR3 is TGTGCCAGCAGCTTAGGACAGATGGAGACCCAGTACTTC. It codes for CASSLGQMETQYF.

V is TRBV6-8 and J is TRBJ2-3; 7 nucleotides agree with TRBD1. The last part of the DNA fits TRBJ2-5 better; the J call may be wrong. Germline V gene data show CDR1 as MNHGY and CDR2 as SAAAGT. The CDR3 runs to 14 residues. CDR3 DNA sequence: TGTGCCAGCAGTTTGTACAGGGGAGAGGAGACCCAGTACTTC. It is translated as CASSLYRGEETQYF.

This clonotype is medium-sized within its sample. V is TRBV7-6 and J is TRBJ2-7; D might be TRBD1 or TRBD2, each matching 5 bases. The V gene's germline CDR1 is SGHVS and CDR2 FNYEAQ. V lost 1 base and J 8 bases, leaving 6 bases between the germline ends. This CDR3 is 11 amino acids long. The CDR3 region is CASSLGGQQYF. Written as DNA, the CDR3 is TGTGCCAGCAGCTTAGGGGGACAGCAGTACTTC.

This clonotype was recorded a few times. The CDR3 here is CASGLDLQGHEQYF. CDR3 DNA: TGTGCTAGTGGTTTGGACCTCCAGGGTCACGAGCAGTACTTC. The chain has TRBV12-5 and TRBJ2-5, with D possibly matching TRBD1 (5 bases). The J call is in doubt because the DNA end fits TRBJ2-7 better. CDR1 is LGHNT, CDR2 FRNRAP, per germline. The CDR3 spans 14 residues.

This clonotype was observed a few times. This CDR3 is CASSLGRINEKLFF. The DNA of the CDR3 is TGTGCCAGCAGCCTAGGACGGATTAATGAAAAACTGTTTTTT. The J gene is TRBJ1-4, the V gene TRBV7-6; D uncertain. Trimming cost V 5 bases and J 4 bases, with 11 bases left between them. Germline CDR1 and CDR2: SGHVS and FNYEAQ. The length of the CDR3 is 14 residues.

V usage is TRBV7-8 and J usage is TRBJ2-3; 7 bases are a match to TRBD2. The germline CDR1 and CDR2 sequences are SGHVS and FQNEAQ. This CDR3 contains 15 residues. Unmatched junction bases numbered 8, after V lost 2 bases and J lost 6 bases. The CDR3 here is CASSLLTSRHDTQYF. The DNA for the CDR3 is TGTGCCAGCAGCTTACTGACTAGCCGGCACGATACGCAGTATTTT. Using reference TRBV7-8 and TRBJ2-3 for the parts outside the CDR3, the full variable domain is GAGVSQSPRYKVAKRGQDVALRCDPISGHVSLFWYQQALGQGPEFLTYFQNEAQLDKSGLPSDRFFAERPEGSVSTLKIQRTQQEDSAVYLCASSLLTSRHDTQYFGPGTRLTVL.

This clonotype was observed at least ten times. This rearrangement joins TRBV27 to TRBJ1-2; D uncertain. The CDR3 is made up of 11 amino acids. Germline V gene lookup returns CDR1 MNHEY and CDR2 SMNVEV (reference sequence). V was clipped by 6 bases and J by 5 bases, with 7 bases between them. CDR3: CASSESYGYTF. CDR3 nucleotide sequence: TGTGCCAGCAGCGAATCATATGGCTACACCTTC.

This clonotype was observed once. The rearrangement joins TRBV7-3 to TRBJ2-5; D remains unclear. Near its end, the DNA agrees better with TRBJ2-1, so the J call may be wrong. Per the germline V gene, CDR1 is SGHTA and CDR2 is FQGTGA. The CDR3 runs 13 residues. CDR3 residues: CASSYSKWNEQFF. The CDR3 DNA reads TGTGCCAGCAGCTACTCGAAGTGGAATGAGCAGTTCTTC.

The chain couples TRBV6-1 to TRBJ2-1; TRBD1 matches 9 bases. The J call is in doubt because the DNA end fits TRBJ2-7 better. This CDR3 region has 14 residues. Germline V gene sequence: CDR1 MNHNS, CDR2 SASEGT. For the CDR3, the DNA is TGTGCCAGCAATACCGGGACAGGGTCCTACGAGCAGTACTTC. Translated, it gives CASNTGTGSYEQYF.

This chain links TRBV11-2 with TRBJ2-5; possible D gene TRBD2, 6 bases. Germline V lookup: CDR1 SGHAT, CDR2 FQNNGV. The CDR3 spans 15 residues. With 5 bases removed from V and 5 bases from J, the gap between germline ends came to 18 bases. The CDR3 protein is CASSPPDGSGETQYF. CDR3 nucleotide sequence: TGTGCCAGCAGCCCCCCTGACGGGAGTGGTGAGACCCAGTACTTC.

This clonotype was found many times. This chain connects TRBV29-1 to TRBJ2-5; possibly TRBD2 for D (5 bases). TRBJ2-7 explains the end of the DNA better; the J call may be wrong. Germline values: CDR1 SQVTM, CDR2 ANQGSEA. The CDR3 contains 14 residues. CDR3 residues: CSVVPGLLATEQYF. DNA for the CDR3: TGCAGCGTTGTTCCCGGACTCTTAGCGACCGAGCAGTACTTC.

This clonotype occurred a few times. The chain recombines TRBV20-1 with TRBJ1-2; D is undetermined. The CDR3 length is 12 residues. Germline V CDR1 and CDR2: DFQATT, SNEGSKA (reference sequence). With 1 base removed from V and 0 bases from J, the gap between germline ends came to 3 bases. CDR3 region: CSARVPNYGYTF. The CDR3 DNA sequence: TGCAGTGCTAGAGTTCCTAACTATGGCTACACCTTC.

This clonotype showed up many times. In DNA, the CDR3 is TGTGCCAGCAGTTTCGGGACAGGTAATCAAGAGACCCAGTACTTC. Residues: CASSFGTGNQETQYF. This rearrangement joins TRBV6-1 to TRBJ2-5, with 8 positions matching TRBD1. With V trimmed by 5 bases and J by 2 bases, 7 bases remained unmatched. Germline CDR1 is MNHNS and CDR2 is SASEGT. The CDR3 runs to 15 residues.

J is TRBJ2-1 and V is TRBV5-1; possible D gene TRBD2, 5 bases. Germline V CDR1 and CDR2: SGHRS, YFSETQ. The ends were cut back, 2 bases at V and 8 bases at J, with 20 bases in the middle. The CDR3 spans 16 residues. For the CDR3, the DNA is TGCGCCAGCAGCTTTGGCGCCACACAAGCGGTCGATGAGCAGTTCTTC. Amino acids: CASSFGATQAVDEQFF.

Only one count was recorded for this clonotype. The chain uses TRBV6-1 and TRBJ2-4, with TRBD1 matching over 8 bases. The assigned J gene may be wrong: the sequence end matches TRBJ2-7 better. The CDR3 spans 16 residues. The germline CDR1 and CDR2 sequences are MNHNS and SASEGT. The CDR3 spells CASSSAPGQVRYEQYF. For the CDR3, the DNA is TGTGCCAGCAGCTCCGCCCCGGGACAGGTCCGCTACGAGCAGTACTTC.

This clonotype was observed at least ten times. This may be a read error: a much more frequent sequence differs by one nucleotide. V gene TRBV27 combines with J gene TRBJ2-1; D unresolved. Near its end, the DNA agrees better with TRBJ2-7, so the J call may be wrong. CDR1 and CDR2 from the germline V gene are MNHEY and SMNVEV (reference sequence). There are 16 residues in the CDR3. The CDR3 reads CASSLRASRSYNEQYF. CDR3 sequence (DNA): TGTGCCAGCAGTTTACGGGCCTCGCGCTCCTACAATGAGCAGTACTTC.

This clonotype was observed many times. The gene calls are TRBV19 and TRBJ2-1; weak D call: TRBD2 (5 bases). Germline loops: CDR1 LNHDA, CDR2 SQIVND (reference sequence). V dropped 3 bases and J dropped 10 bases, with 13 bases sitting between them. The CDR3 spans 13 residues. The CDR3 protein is CASSILGGQEQFF. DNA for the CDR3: TGTGCCAGTAGTATTTTAGGAGGTCAGGAGCAGTTCTTC. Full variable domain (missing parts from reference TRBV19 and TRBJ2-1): DGGITQSPKYLFRKEGQNVTLSCEQNLNHDAMYWYRQDPGQGLRLIYYSQIVNDFQKGDIAEGYSVSREKKESFPLTVTSAQKNPTAFYLCASSILGGQEQFFGPGTRLTVL.

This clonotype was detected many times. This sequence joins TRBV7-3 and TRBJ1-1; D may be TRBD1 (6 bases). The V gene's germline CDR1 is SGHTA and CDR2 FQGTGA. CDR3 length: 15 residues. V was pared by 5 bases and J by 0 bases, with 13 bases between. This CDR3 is CASSHTGGLNTEAFF. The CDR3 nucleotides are TGTGCCAGCAGCCACACCGGGGGGCTGAACACTGAAGCTTTCTTT.